This TCR beta chain stems from a study of blood T cell repertoires in COVID-19. Whole-study context: Acute-phase and convalescent COVID-19 samples originated in the United States, Italy and Spain. PBMCs, B-cell-depleted T cells, or T cells provided the cDNA or gDNA that made up the material.

In the original workflow: Amplified reference gene primers provided the basis for estimating nucleated cell counts. The repertoire was sequenced with immunoSEQ multiplex PCR; TCRdb's copy has only in-frame clones and lacks some. V and J calls plus clone size are reproduced from that table; the DNA served to infer D and trimming. The sample lists approximately 220,000 clones; approximately 81% were seen once. This CDR3 has 16 residues. Germline V gives CDR1 SEHNR, CDR2 FQNEAQ (reference sequence). V gave up 10 bases and J gave up 0 bases; unmatched junction bases: 10. Source material: peripheral blood. The clonotype comes from a woman aged 80 or older with acute or convalescent COVID-19. The gene calls are TRBV7-9 and TRBJ2-2, with 8 bases fitting TRBD2. CDR3 coding DNA: TGTGCCACCCCGACTAGCGCCGCTTCGAACACCGGGGAGCTGTTTTTT. Protein: CATPTSAASNTGELFF.